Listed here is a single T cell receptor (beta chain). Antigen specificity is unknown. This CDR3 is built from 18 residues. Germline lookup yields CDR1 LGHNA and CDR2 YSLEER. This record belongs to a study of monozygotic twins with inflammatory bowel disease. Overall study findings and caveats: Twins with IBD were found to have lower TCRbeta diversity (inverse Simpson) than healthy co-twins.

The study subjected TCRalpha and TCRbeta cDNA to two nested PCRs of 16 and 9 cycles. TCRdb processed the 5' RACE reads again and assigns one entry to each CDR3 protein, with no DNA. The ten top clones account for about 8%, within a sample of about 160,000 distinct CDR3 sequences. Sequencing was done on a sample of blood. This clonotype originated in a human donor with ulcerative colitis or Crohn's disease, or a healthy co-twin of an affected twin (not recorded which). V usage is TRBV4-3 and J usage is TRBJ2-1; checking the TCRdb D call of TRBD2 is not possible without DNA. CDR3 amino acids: CASSQAVGSIPSYNEQFF.